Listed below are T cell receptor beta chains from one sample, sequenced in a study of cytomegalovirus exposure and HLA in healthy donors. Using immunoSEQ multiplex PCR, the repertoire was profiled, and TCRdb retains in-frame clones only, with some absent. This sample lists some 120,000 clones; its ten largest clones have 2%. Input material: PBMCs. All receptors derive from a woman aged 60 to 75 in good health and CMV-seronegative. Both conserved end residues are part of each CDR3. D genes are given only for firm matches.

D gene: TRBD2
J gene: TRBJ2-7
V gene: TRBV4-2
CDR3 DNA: TGTGCCAGCAGCCAAGATCGGGCTAGCGGGAGAAACGAGCAGTACTTC
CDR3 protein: CASSQDRASGRNEQYF

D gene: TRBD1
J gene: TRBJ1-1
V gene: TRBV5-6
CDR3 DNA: TGTGCCAGCAGCATCGGACAGGGGAGGGACACTGAAGCTTTCTTT
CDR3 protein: CASSIGQGRDTEAFF

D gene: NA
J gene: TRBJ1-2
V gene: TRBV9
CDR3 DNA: TGTGCCAGCAGCGTACAGCGCTATGGCTACACCTTC
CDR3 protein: CASSVQRYGYTF

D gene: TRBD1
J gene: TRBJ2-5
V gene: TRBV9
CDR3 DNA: TGTGCCAGCAGCCCTTGGACAGGGTGGGAGGAGACCCAGTACTTC
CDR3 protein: CASSPWTGWEETQYF

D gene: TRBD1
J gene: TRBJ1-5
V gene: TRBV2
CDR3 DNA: TGTGCCAGCAGTGAAGGTGCCGGGCGACAGGGTACCTATAGCAATCAGCCCCAGCATTTT
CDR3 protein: CASSEGAGRQGTYSNQPQHF

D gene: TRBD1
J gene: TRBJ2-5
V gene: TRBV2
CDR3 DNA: TGTGCCAGCAGTACCGGGACAGAAAAGACCCAGTACTTC
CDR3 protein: CASSTGTEKTQYF

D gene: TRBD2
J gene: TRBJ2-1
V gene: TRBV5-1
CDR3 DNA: TGCGCCAGCAGCCTCGGGACTAGCGGAACCAATGAGCAGTTCTTC
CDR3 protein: CASSLGTSGTNEQFF

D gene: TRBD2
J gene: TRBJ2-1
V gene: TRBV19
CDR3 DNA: TGTGCCAGTTGTTCAGGGCTAGCGGGAGCTAATGAGCAGTTCTTC
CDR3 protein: CASCSGLAGANEQFF

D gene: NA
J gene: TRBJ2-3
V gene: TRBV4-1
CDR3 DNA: TGCGCCAGCAGCCAGACACCGGGGTTGCGGGGCCACACAGATACGCAGTATTTT
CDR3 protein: CASSQTPGLRGHTDTQYF

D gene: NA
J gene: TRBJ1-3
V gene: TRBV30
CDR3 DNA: TGTGCCTGGAGTGTGGCTGGGTTTTATGGGAGCTCTGGAAACACCATATATTTT
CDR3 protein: CAWSVAGFYGSSGNTIYF

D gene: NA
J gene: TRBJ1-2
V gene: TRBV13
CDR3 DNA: TGTGCCAGCAGCTCCGTCCTGAGGATCCCCTATGGCTACACCTTC
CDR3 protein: CASSSVLRIPYGYTF

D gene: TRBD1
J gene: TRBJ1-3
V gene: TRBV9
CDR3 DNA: TGTGCCAGCAGCTCAACAGGGGATGAAGGAAACACCATATATTTT
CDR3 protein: CASSSTGDEGNTIYF

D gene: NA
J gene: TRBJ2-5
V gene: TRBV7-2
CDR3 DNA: TGTGCCAGCAGCTTAGCGTGGGCGTACCAAGAGACCCAGTACTTC
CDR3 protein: CASSLAWAYQETQYF

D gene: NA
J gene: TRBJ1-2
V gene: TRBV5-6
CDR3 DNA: TGTGCCAGCATTACGAAAAGGACAGAAACATCGAACTATGGCTACACCTTC
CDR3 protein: CASITKRTETSNYGYTF

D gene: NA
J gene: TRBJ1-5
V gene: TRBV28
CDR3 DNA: TGTGCCAGCACCAAATATCGACAGGTTTCGGTGTGGCGCAATCAGCCCCAGCATTTT
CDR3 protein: CASTKYRQVSVWRNQPQHF

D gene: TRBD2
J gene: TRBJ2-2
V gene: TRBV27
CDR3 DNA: TGTGCCAGCCTAGGGTCTAGCGGGGAAACCGGGGAGCTGTTTTTT
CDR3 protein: CASLGSSGETGELFF

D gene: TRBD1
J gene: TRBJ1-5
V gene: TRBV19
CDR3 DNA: TGTGCCAGCTCGACTCGGACAGGGTATATGCAGCCCCAGCATTTT
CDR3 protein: CASSTRTGYMQPQHF